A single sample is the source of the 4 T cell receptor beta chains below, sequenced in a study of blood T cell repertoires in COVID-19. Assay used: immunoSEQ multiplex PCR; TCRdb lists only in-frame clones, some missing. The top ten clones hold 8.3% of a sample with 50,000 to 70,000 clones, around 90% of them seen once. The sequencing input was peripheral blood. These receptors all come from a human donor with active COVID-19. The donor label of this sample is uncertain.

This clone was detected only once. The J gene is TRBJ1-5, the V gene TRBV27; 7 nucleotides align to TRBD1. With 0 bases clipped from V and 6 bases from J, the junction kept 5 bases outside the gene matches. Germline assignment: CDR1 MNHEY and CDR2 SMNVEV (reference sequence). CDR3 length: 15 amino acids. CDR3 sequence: CASSLSGRGSQPQHF. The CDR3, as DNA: TGTGCCAGCAGTTTATCAGGCAGGGGGAGTCAGCCCCAGCATTTT.

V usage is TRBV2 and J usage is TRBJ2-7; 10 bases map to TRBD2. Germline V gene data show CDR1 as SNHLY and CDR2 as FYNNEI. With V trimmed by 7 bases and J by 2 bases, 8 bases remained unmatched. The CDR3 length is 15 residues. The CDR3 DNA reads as TGTGCCAGCAAAAAAGAGCGGGGGGGTCCCTACGAGCAGTACTTC. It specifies CASKKERGGPYEQYF.

The CDR3 nucleotides read TGTGCCAGCAGTTTTTCCTCCGGACTCCCTAATCTGTTTTTT. This translates into CASSFSSGLPNLFF. The chain uses TRBV28 and TRBJ1-4; D uncertain. Trimming shortened V by 3 bases and J by 14 bases, and 19 bases separated the two germline ends. The CDR3 spans 14 residues. Germline V gives CDR1 MDHEN, CDR2 SYDVKM.

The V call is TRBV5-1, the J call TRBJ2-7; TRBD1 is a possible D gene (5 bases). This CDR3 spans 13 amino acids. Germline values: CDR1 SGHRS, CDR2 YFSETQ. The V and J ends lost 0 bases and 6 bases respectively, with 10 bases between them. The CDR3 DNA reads TGCGCCAGCAGCTTGGAGGCAGGGCGCGAGCAGTACTTC. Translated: CASSLEAGREQYF.